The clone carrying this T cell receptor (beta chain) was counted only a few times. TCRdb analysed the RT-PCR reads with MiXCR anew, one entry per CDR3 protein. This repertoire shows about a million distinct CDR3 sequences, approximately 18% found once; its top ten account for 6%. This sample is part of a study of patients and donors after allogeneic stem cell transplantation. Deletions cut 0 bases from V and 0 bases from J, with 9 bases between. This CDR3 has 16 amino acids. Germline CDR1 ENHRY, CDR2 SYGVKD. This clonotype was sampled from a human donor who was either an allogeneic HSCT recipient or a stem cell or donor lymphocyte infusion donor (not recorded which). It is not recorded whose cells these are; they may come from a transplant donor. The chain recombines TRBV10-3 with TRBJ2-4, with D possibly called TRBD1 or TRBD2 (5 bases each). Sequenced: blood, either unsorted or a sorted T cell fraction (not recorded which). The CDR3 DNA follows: TGTGCCATCAGTGAGTCTGGGACCTTAGCCAAAAACATTCAGTACTTC. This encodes CAISESGTLAKNIQYF.